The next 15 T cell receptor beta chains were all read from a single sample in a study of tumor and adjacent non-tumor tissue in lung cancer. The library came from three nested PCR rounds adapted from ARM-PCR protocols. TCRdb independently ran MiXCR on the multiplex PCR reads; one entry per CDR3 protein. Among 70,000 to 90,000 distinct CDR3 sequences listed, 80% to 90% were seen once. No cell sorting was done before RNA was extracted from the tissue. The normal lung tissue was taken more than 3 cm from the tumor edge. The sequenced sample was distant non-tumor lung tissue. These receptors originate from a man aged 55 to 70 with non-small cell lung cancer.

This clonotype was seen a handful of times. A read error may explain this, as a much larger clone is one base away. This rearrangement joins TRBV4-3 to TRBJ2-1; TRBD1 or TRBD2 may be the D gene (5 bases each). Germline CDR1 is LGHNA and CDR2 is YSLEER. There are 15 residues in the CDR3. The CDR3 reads CANSQDLGLALGRFF. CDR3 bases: TGCGCCAACAGCCAAGACTTGGGGCTAGCCCTAGGGCGGTTCTTC.

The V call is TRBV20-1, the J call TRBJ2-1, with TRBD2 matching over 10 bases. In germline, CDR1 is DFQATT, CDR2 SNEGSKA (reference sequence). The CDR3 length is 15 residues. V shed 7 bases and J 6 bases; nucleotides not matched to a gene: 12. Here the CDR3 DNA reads TGCAGTGTTAACCAACTAGCGGGGAGGAGCAATGAGCAGTTCTTC. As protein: CSVNQLAGRSNEQFF.

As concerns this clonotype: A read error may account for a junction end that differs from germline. The CDR3 spells CSIGDQPPPYEQYF. The CDR3 DNA sequence: TGCAGCATTGGGGACCAGCCTCCTCCCTACGAACAGTACTTC. V gene TRBV29-1 combines with J gene TRBJ2-7; possibly TRBD1 or TRBD2 for D (5 bases each). This CDR3 region has 14 residues. CDR1 is SQVTM and CDR2 is ANQGSEA in the germline V gene.

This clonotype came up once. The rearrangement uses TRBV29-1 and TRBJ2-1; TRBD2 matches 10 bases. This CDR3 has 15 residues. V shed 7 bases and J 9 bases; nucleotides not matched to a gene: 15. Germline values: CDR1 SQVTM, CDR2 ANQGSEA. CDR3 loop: CSGTLRAGGLGEQFF. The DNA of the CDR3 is TGCAGCGGGACGTTACGAGCGGGAGGGCTCGGTGAGCAGTTCTTC.

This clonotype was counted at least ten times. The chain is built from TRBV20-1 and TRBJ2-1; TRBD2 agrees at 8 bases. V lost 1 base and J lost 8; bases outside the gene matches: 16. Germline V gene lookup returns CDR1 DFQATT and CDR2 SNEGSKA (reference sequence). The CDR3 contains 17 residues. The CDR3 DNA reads TGCAGTGCTAGAGCTGAAAGGACTAGCTTAACTTTCGATGAGCAGTTCTTC. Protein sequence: CSARAERTSLTFDEQFF.

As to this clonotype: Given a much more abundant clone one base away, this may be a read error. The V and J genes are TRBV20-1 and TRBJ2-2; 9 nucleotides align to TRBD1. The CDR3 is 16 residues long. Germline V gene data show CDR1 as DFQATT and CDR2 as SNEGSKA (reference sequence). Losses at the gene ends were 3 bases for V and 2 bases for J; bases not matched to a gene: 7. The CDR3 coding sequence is TGCAGTGCTAGGGGGACAGGGTGCCAAAACACCGGGGAGCTGTTTTTT. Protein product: CSARGTGCQNTGELFF.

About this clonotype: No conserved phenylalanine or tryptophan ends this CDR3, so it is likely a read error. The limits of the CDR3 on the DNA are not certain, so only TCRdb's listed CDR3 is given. CDR3 protein: CASSLGRQGGQHS. The chain couples TRBV28 to TRBJ2-7; no check of the table's D call, TRBD1, against the DNA was made. CDR1 MDHEN and CDR2 SYDVKM come from the germline V gene. From its first to its last residue, the CDR3 has 13 amino acids.

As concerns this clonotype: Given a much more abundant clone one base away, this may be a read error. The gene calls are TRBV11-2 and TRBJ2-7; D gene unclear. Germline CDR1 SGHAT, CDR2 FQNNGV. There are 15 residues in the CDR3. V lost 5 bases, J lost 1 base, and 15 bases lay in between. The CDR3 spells CASSLTVQLSYEQYF. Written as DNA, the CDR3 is TGTGCCAGCAGCCTAACAGTACAACTTTCCTACGAGCAGTACTTC.

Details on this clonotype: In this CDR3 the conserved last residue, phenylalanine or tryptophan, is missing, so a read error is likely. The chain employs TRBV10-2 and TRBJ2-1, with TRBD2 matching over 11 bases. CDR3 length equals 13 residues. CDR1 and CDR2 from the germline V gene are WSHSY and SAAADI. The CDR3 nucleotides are TGCGCCAGTCAACTAGCGGGAGCCAATAAGCAGTTCATC. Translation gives CASQLAGANKQFI.

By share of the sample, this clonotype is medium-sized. The CDR3 region is CASSLGGPDTQYF. Written as DNA, the CDR3 is TGTGCCAGCAGCTTAGGAGGGCCAGATACGCAGTATTTT. The chain carries TRBV11-2 and TRBJ2-3; TRBD2 might be the D (5 bases). The CDR3 is 13 residues long. Germline-derived CDR1 and CDR2 are SGHAT and FQNNGV. V lost 1 base and J 4 bases, leaving 6 bases between the germline ends.

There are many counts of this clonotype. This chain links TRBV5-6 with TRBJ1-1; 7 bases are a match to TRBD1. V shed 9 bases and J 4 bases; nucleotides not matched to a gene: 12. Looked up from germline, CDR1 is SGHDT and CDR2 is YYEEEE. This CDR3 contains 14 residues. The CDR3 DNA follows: TGTGCCACCACACGGACCAACAGGGGCACTGAAGCTTTCTTT. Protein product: CATTRTNRGTEAFF.

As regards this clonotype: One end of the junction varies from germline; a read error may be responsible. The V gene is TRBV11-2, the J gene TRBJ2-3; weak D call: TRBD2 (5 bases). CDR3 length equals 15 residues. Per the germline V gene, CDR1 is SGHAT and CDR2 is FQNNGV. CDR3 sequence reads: CASSSTTTPTNTQYF. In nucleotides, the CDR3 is TGTGCCAGTAGCTCGACGACTACCCCCACAAACACGCAGTATTTT. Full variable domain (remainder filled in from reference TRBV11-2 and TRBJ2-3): EAGVAQSPRYKIIEKRQSVAFWCNPISGHATLYWYQQILGQGPKLLIQFQNNGVVDDSQLPKDRFSAERLKGVDSTLKIQPAKLEDSAVYLCASSSTTTPTNTQYFGPGTRLTVL.

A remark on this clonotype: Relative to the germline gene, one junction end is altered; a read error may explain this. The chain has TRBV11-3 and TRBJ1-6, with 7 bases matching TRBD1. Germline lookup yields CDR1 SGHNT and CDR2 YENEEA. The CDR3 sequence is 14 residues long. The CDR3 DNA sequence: TGTGCCAACAGCTCTACGACAGGGAGTTCACCCCTCCACTTT. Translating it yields CANSSTTGSSPLHF.

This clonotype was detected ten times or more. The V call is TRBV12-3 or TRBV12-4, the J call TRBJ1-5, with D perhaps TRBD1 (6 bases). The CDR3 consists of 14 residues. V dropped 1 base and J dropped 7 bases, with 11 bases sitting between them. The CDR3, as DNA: TGTGCCAGCAGTTTAGTGGGGGCGGGACAGCCCCAGCATTTT. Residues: CASSLVGAGQPQHF.

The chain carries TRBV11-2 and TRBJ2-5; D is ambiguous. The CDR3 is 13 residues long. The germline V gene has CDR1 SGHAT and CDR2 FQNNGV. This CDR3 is CARGSTREETQYF. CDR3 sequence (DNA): TGTGCTCGCGGCTCTACAAGGGAAGAGACCCAGTACTTC. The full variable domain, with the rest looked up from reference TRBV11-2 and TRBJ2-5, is EAGVAQSPRYKIIEKRQSVAFWCNPISGHATLYWYQQILGQGPKLLIQFQNNGVVDDSQLPKDRFSAERLKGVDSTLKIQPAKLEDSAVYLCARGSTREETQYFGPGTRLLVL.